This T cell receptor (beta chain) was identified in a study of blood T cell repertoires in COVID-19. For the study at large: Specimens from acute and convalescent COVID-19 originated in the United States, Italy and Spain. PBMCs, B-cell-depleted T cells, or T cells were the source of the cDNA or gDNA that made up the material.

As originally analysed: Cell counts per sample came from amplifying reference gene primers. Measured with immunoSEQ multiplex PCR; TCRdb has only the in-frame clones, and not every one. V, J and clone size derive from that table, while D and trimming were established from the DNA sequence. The table shows under 300,000 clones, with around nine tenths occurring only once. The CDR3 runs 14 residues. Germline V gene sequence: CDR1 MDHEN, CDR2 SYDVKM. V was trimmed by 5 bases and J by 2 bases, leaving 13 bases between them. The source is a woman aged 40 to 55 who had recovered from COVID-19. The chain combines TRBV28 with TRBJ2-7, with TRBD2 as a possible D gene (5 bases). What was sequenced was peripheral blood. The CDR3 here is CASSPLGGPYEQYF. CDR3 nucleotide sequence: TGTGCCAGCAGTCCCCTCGGAGGTCCCTACGAGCAGTACTTC.